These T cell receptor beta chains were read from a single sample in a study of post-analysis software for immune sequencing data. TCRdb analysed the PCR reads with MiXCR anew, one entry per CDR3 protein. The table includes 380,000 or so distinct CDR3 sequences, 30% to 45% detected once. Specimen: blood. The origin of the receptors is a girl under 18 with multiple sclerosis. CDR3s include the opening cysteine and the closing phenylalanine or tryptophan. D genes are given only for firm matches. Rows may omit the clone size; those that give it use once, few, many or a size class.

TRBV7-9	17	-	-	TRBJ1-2	CASSPSVWGAVGYGYTF	TGTGCCAGCAGCCCCAGTGTTTGGGGGGCGGTAGGCTATGGCTACACCTTC
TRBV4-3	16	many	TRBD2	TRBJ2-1	CASSQGLSGGGNEQFF	TGCGCCAGCAGCCAAGGTCTTAGCGGGGGTGGGAATGAGCAGTTCTTC
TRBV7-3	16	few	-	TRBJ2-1	CASSFETGRRNNEQFF	TGTGCCAGCAGCTTCGAGACAGGCCGAAGAAACAATGAGCAGTTCTTC
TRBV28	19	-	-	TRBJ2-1	CASSLHTSRRGAQYNEQFF	TGTGCCAGCAGTTTACACACTTCAAGACGGGGGGCGCAATACAATGAGCAGTTCTTC
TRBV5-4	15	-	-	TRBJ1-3	CASSYLTESGNTIYF	TGTGCCAGCAGTTACCTGACAGAATCTGGAAACACCATATATTTT
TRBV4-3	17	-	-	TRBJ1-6	CASSQDPVRGRGTPLHF	TGCGCCAGCAGCCAAGATCCTGTCAGGGGAAGAGGAACACCCCTCCACTTT
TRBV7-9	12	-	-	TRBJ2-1	CASSQEENEQFF	TGTGCCAGCAGCCAGGAGGAAAATGAGCAGTTCTTC
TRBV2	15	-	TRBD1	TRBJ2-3	CASRGDRTFINTQYF	TGTGCCAGCAGGGGGGACAGGACCTTTATAAATACGCAGTATTTT
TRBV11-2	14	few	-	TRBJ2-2	CASALLRGAGELFF	TGTGCCAGCGCATTGCTCCGCGGCGCCGGGGAGCTGTTTTTT
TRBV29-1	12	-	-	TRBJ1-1	CSVEGTSREAFF	TGCAGCGTTGAAGGGACAAGCCGTGAAGCTTTCTTT
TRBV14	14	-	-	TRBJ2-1	CASSQGSISSEQFF	TGTGCCAGCAGCCAGGGGAGTATTAGCAGTGAGCAGTTCTTC
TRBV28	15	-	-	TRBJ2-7	CASSLTNRVPYGQYF	TGTGCCAGCAGCTTAACGAACAGGGTTCCCTACGGGCAGTACTTC
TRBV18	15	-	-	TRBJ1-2	CASSPTGPSNYGYTF	TGTGCCAGCTCACCGACAGGACCCTCTAACTATGGCTACACCTTC
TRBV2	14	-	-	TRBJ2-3	CASSPGTVTDTQYF	TGTGCCAGCAGCCCAGGGACGGTCACAGATACGCAGTATTTT
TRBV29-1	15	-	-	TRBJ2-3	CSVEGSGAATDTQYF	TGCAGCGTTGAAGGTAGCGGCGCAGCCACAGATACGCAGTATTTT
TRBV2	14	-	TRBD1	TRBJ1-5	CASSTGVGNQPQHF	TGTGCCAGCAGTACAGGGGTTGGCAATCAGCCCCAGCATTTT
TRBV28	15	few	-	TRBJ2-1	CASSFPLPSGNEQFF	TGTGCCAGCAGTTTCCCACTACCCTCGGGGAATGAGCAGTTCTTC
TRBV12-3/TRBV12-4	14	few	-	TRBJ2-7	CASRPTGPRYEQYF	TGTGCCAGCAGGCCGACCGGGCCAAGATACGAGCAGTACTTC
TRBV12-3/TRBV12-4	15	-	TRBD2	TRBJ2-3	CASSGLAGVPDTQYF	TGTGCCAGCAGTGGACTAGCGGGGGTACCAGATACGCAGTATTTT
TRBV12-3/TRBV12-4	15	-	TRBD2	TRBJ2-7	CASSRAPTGGYEQYF	TGTGCCAGCAGTCGAGCCCCGACGGGGGGGTACGAGCAGTACTTC
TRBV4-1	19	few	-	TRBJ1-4	CASSPRPQGVGSTNEKLFF	TGCGCCAGCAGCCCGAGGCCCCAGGGAGTTGGGTCAACTAATGAAAAACTGTTTTTT
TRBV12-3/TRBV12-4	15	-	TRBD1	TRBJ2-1	CASSRDRGEADEQFF	TGTGCCAGCAGCCGGGACAGGGGAGAGGCGGATGAGCAGTTCTTC
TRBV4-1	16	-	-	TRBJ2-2	CASSQIEGWGTGELFF	TGCGCCAGCAGCCAAATCGAGGGCTGGGGGACCGGGGAGCTGTTTTTT
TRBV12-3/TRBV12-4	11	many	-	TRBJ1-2	CASSSGYGYTF	TGTGCCAGCAGTTCGGGGTATGGCTACACCTTC
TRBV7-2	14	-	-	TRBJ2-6	CASSLSGRTGVLTF	TGTGCCAGCAGCTTATCGGGCAGGACGGGCGTCCTGACTTTC
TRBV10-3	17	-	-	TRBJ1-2	CAISESGGRGANYGYTF	TGTGCCATCAGTGAGTCGGGTGGCAGAGGGGCTAACTATGGCTACACCTTC
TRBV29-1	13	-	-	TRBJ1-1	CSVAEGRVTEAFF	TGCAGCGTTGCTGAGGGACGCGTGACTGAAGCTTTCTTT
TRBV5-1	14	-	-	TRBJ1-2	CASSLKGTYYGYTF	TGCGCCAGCAGCTTGAAAGGGACCTATTATGGCTACACCTTC
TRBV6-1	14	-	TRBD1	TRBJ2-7	CASSWTGSAGEQYF	TGTGCCAGCAGTTGGACAGGGAGCGCTGGCGAGCAGTACTTC
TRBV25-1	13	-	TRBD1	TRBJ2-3	CASNIQGTDTQYF	TGTGCCAGTAACATACAGGGGACAGATACGCAGTATTTT
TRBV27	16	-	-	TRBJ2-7	CASSLSGGYTEYEQYF	TGTGCCAGCAGTTTATCGGGGGGATACACAGAATACGAGCAGTACTTC
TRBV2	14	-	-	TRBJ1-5	CASSDSTSNQPQHF	TGTGCCAGCAGCGATAGTACTAGCAATCAGCCCCAGCATTTT
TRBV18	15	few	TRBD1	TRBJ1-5	CASSEGAEGNQPQHF	TGTGCCAGCTCAGAGGGGGCAGAGGGCAATCAGCCCCAGCATTTT
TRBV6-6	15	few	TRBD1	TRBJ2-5	CASSPPTGNGETQYF	TGTGCCAGCAGTCCCCCGACAGGGAACGGAGAGACCCAGTACTTC
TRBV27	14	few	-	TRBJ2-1	CASSLGTPINEQFF	TGTGCCAGCAGCCTCGGGACACCTATCAATGAGCAGTTCTTC
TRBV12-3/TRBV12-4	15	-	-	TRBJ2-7	CASSSRHQRNYEQYF	TGTGCCAGCAGTTCACGGCACCAAAGAAACTACGAGCAGTACTTC
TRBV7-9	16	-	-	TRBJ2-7	CASSSLTGRQAYEQYF	TGTGCCAGCAGCTCCCTCACCGGCCGGCAGGCATACGAGCAGTACTTC
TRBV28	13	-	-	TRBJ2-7	CASSLWGLDEQYF	TGTGCCAGCAGTTTATGGGGGCTGGACGAGCAGTACTTC
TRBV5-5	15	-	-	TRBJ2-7	CASSLGPPEVSEQYF	TGTGCCAGCAGCTTGGGACCGCCAGAGGTGAGCGAGCAGTACTTC
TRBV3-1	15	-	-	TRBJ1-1	CASSQVGYSYFEAFF	TGTGCCAGCAGCCAAGTAGGGTACAGCTACTTTGAAGCTTTCTTT
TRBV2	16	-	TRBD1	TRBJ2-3	CASSDLRGFEADTQYF	TGTGCCAGCAGTGACCTCAGGGGGTTTGAAGCAGATACGCAGTATTTT
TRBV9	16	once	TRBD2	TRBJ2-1	CASSVVGGTVYNEQFF	TGTGCCAGCAGCGTAGTCGGGGGGACGGTATACAATGAGCAGTTCTTC
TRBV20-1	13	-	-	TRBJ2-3	CSARDRGIDTQYF	TGCAGTGCTAGAGATCGGGGCATAGATACGCAGTATTTT
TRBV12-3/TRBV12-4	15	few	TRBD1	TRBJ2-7	CASRQNRDRGSEQYF	TGTGCCAGCAGACAAAACCGGGACAGGGGAAGCGAGCAGTACTTC
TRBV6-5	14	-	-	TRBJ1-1	CASSFGQSPLKAFF	TGTGCCAGCAGCTTCGGACAGAGCCCACTGAAGGCTTTCTTT
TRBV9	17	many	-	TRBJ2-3	CASSRRSGLSITDTQYF	TGTGCCAGCAGCCGAAGATCAGGGCTAAGCATCACAGATACGCAGTATTTT
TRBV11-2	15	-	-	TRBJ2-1	CASSSPPGQYNEQFF	TGTGCCAGCAGCTCCCCACCAGGACAGTACAATGAGCAGTTCTTC
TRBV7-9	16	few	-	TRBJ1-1	CASSLARTDLNTEAFF	TGTGCCAGCAGCTTAGCCCGGACAGACCTGAACACTGAAGCTTTCTTT
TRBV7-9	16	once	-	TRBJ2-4	CASSSSAVLAKNIQYF	TGTGCCAGCAGCTCCAGCGCGGTACTAGCCAAAAACATTCAGTACTTC
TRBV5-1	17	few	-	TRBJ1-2	CASSLGVGVPLTYGYTF	TGCGCCAGCAGCTTGGGGGTCGGAGTCCCTCTAACCTATGGCTACACCTTC